This T cell receptor (beta chain) was documented in a study of T cell responses to AZD1222 COVID-19 vaccine. The study, taken as a whole, reports: Recipients of two AZD1222 doses showed rising Spike-specific TCR breadth and depth. Mapped onto spike, vaccine-associated CD4 TCRs spanned it and were dominant at 160-218 and 743-854. Donors skewed white British and female; clonal diversity was possibly underestimated.

Generated by immunoSEQ multiplex PCR, the TCRdb table keeps only in-frame clones and is missing some. The repertoire holds some 130,000 clones, with over 75% as singletons. V lost 4 bases and J 2 bases, leaving 16 bases between the germline ends. The CDR3 has 16 amino acids. Per germline, CDR1 LGHDT and CDR2 YNNKEL (reference sequence). In its sample, this clone was seen once. Its antigen is unknown. The source is an adult in good health. The sample here was peripheral blood, taken on day 0 of AZD1222 vaccination. The J gene is TRBJ2-3, the V gene TRBV3-1 (or the pseudogene TRBV3-2), with a tentative D call TRBD2 (6 bases). The DNA for the CDR3 is TGTGCCAGCAGCCGACGTGGAGGGCCGTTCACAGATACGCAGTATTTT. Encoded protein: CASSRRGGPFTDTQYF.